The T cell receptor (beta chain) under discussion was sequenced for a study of CD4 and CD8 cells across lung adenocarcinoma regions. From the PCR reads, TCRdb called clonotypes with MiXCR, one entry per CDR3 protein. The data hold several thousand distinct CDR3 sequences, with around 50% observed a single time. Localized lung adenocarcinoma, a non-small cell lung cancer, affected the donors. The CDR3 runs to 15 residues. Germline-derived CDR1 and CDR2 are WNHNN and SYGVQD (reference sequence). The junction had 10 bases not matched to a gene; V was cut back by 2 bases and J by 9 bases. V gene TRBV10-1 combines with J gene TRBJ2-3; TRBD2 agrees at 8 bases. This clonotype originated in a male donor with lung adenocarcinoma. The CD4 and CD8 labels of this study may be unreliable. Sequences were obtained from CD4+ T cells from the margin of a lung tumor. This chain's CDR3 is CASSEEGLGKNTQYF. The DNA of the CDR3 is TGCGCCAGCAGTGAGGAGGGACTAGGCAAAAACACGCAGTATTTT.